Sequencing of this T cell receptor (beta chain) was carried out in a study of T cell clonality in common variable immunodeficiency. General study points: Authors noted CVID clonality's cause needs subpopulation repertoire sequencing. Common variable immunodeficiency TCR beta sequences reportedly had fewer deletions and N-nucleotide insertions.

There are many counts of this clone. Its antigen is still unknown. Sequencing ends 3 residues short of the CDR3 end; the germline J gene provides the rest. TCRdb keeps only in-frame clones here, not all; method: immunoSEQ multiplex PCR. There are approximately 81,000 clones in the sample, none observed a single time. The V gene's germline CDR1 is SGHKS and CDR2 YYEKEE (reference sequence). V dropped 1 base and J dropped 4; count of bases not matched to a gene: 6. This CDR3 is built from 15 residues. Sequencing was performed on peripheral blood mononuclear cells. The chain combines TRBV5-5 with TRBJ2-7, with 9 bases fitting TRBD1. The source of this sequence is a person aged 18 to 69 in good health. CDR3 DNA (partial): TGTGCCAGCAGCTTGATCGACAGGGGGGGGTACGAG. The encoded protein is CASSLIDRGGYE. The whole CDR3 region reads CASSLIDRGGYEQYF.